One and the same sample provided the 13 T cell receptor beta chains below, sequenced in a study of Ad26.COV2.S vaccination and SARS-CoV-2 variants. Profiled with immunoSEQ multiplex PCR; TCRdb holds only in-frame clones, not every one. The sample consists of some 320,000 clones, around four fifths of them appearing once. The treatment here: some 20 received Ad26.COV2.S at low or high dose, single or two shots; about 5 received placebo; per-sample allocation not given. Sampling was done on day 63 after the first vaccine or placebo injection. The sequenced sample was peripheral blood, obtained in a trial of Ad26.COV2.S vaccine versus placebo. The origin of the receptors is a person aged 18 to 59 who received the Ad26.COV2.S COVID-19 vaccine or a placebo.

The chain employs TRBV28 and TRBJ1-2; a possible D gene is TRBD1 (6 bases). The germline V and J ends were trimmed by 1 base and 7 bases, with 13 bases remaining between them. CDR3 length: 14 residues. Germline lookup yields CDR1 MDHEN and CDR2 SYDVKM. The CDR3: CASSLSTGPRGYTF. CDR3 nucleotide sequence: TGTGCCAGCAGTTTATCCACAGGGCCCCGTGGCTACACCTTC.

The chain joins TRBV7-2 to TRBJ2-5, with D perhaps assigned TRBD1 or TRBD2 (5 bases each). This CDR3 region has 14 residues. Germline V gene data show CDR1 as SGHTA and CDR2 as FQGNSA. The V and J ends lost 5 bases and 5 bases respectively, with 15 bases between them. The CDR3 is CASSAQQGGETQYF. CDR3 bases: TGTGCCAGCAGCGCGCAGCAGGGCGGGGAGACCCAGTACTTC.

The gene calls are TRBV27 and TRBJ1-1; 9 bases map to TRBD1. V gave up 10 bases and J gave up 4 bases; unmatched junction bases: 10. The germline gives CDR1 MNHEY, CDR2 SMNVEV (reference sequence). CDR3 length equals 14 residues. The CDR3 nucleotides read TGTGCCAACCCGGGACAGGGTAAGGGCACTGAAGCTTTCTTT. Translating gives CANPGQGKGTEAFF.

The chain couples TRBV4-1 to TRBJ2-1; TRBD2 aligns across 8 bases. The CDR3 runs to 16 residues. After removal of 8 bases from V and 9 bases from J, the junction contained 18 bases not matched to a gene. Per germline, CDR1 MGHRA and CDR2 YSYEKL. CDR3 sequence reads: CASVSADGGARFEQFF. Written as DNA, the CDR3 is TGCGCCAGCGTTTCCGCAGACGGGGGGGCCAGGTTTGAGCAGTTCTTC.

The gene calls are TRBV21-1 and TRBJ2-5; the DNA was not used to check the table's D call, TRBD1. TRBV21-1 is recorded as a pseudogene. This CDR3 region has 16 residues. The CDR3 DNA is TGTGCCAGCAGCTCCCCGAGGACAGTTCCAGGGGAGACCCAGTACTTC. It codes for CASSSPRTVPGETQYF.

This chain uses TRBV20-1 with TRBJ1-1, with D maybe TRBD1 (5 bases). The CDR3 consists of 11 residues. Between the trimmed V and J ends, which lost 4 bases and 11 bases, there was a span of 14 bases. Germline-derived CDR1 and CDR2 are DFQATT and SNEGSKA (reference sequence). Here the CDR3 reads CSANRPTLAFF. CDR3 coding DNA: TGCAGTGCTAACAGGCCAACGCTGGCTTTCTTT.

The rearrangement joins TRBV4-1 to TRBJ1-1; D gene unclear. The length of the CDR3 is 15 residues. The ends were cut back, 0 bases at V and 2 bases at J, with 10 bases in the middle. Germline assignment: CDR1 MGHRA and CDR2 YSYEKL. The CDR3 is CASSQESAVNTEAFF. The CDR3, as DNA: TGCGCCAGCAGCCAAGAGTCGGCAGTTAACACTGAAGCTTTCTTT.

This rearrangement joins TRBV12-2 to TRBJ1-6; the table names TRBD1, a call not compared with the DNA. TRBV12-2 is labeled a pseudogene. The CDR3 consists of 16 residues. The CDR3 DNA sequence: TGTGCAAGTCGCTTAGCGGCAGGGAAATCGGATTCACCCCTCCACTTT. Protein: CASRLAAGKSDSPLHF.

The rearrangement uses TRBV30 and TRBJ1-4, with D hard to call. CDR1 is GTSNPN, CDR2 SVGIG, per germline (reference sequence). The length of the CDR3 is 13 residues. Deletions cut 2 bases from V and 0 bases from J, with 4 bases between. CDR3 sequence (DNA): TGTGCCTGGAGTACTACAACTAATGAAAAACTGTTTTTT. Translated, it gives CAWSTTTNEKLFF.

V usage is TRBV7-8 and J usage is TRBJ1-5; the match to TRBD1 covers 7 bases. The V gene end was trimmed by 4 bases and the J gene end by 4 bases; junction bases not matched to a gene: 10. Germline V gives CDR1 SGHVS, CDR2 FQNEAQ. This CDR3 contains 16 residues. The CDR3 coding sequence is TGTGCCAGCAGCTCTGGGACAGAGGCACCGAATCAGCCCCAGCATTTT. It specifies CASSSGTEAPNQPQHF.

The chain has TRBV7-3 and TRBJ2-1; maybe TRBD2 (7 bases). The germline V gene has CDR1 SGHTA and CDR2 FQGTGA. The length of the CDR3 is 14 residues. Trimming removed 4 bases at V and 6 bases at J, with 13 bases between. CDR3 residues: CASSWSGGRNEQFF. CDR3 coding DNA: TGTGCCAGCAGCTGGTCGGGGGGCCGCAATGAGCAGTTCTTC.

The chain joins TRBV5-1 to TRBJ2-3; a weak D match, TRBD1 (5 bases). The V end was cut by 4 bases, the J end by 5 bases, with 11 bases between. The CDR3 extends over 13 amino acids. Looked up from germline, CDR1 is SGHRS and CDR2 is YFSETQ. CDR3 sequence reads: CASSAHQGDTQYF. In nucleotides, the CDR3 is TGCGCCAGCAGCGCACACCAGGGAGATACGCAGTATTTT.

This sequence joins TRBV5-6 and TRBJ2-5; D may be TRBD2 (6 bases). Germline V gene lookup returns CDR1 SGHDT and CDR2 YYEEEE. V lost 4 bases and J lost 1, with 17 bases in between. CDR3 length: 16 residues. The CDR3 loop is CASSGGTALAQETQYF. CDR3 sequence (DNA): TGTGCCAGCAGCGGCGGGACTGCCTTAGCCCAAGAGACCCAGTACTTC.